The 20 T cell receptor beta chains below all came from one sample that was sequenced in a study of cytomegalovirus exposure and HLA in healthy donors. Clones were read by immunoSEQ multiplex PCR, and TCRdb kept only the in-frame ones, dropping some. Here the sample spans 150,000 to 200,000 clones, roughly 82% being singletons. The specimen sequenced was PBMCs. The receptors derive from a man between 18 and 35 years old in good health and CMV-seropositive.

Only one count was recorded for this clone. The J gene is TRBJ2-7, the V gene TRBV7-8, with a tentative D call TRBD1 (5 bases). The V end was cut by 0 bases, the J end by 0 bases, with 12 bases between. There are 16 residues in the CDR3. Germline-derived CDR1 and CDR2 are SGHVS and FQNEAQ. CDR3 sequence: CASSLAGRQVSYEQYF. The CDR3 coding sequence is TGTGCCAGCAGCTTAGCGGGGCGCCAGGTCTCCTACGAGCAGTACTTC.

The CDR3 sequence is CASSSRQGATKNIQYF. The CDR3 region has the DNA TGTGCCAGCAGTTCCCGACAGGGGGCGACCAAAAACATTCAGTACTTC. V and J are TRBV27 and TRBJ2-4; 10 bases agree with TRBD1. The CDR3 extends over 16 amino acids. Looked up from germline, CDR1 is MNHEY and CDR2 is SMNVEV (reference sequence). J lost 2 bases, V lost 4 bases, and 5 bases had no gene match.

The chain carries TRBV5-4 and TRBJ2-7, with D maybe TRBD2 (6 bases). V was trimmed by 2 bases and J by 5 bases, leaving 11 bases between them. The CDR3 length is 13 residues. Germline CDR1 and CDR2: SGHNT and YYREEE (reference sequence). The CDR3 is CASSLAGGNEQYF. In DNA form, the CDR3 reads TGTGCCAGCAGCTTAGCGGGCGGTAACGAGCAGTACTTC.

The chain links TRBV7-9 to TRBJ2-3; 12 bases match TRBD1. The V gene end was trimmed by 4 bases and the J gene end by 9 bases; junction bases not matched to a gene: 8. This CDR3 has 15 residues. In germline, CDR1 is SEHNR, CDR2 FQNEAQ (reference sequence). This chain's CDR3 is CASSYVPGQGATQYF. The DNA of the CDR3 is TGTGCCAGCAGCTACGTCCCGGGACAGGGGGCGACGCAGTATTTT.

The V gene is TRBV30, the J gene TRBJ2-6; 7 bases are shared with TRBD1. CDR3 length equals 17 residues. The V gene end was trimmed by 3 bases and the J gene end by 1 base; junction bases not matched to a gene: 9. CDR1 is GTSNPN, CDR2 SVGIG, per germline (reference sequence). CDR3 region: CAWRRDRAFSGANVLTF. CDR3 nucleotide sequence: TGTGCCTGGAGGAGAGACAGGGCCTTTTCTGGGGCCAACGTCCTGACTTTC.

The chain joins TRBV6-6 to TRBJ2-2; 11 positions match TRBD1. This CDR3 spans 15 amino acids. Germline-derived CDR1 and CDR2 are MNHNY and SVGAGI (reference sequence). Losses at the gene ends were 8 bases for V and 4 bases for J; bases not matched to a gene: 6. CDR3 loop: CASLGGTGGTGELFF. CDR3 nucleotide sequence: TGTGCCAGCCTGGGCGGGACAGGGGGCACCGGGGAGCTGTTTTTT.

This chain joins TRBV29-1 and TRBJ1-2; D is unresolved. This CDR3 has 13 residues. Germline assignment: CDR1 SQVTM and CDR2 ANQGSEA. V was shortened by 4 bases and J by 3 bases, with 12 bases between the two germline ends. The CDR3 nucleotides are TGCAGCGTTGGCCGCGGAGGAGACTATGGCTACACCTTC. Protein product: CSVGRGGDYGYTF.

V and J are TRBV27 and TRBJ1-5; D unresolved. CDR1 and CDR2 from the germline V gene are MNHEY and SMNVEV (reference sequence). The CDR3 has 17 residues. Trimming stripped 2 bases from V and 0 bases from J, with 14 bases between. CDR3 amino acids: CASSLVGLGNSNQPQHF. As DNA, the CDR3 is TGTGCCAGCAGTTTAGTCGGACTGGGAAATAGCAATCAGCCCCAGCATTTT.

The chain joins TRBV5-4 to TRBJ1-4, with 8 bases fitting TRBD1. This CDR3 has 16 amino acids. The J segment lost 1 base and the V segment lost 4 bases, leaving 6 bases of the junction unmatched. Germline V lookup: CDR1 SGHNT, CDR2 YYREEE (reference sequence). The CDR3 DNA follows: TGTGCCAGCAGCCCTGACAGGGGAAGAACTAATGAAAAACTGTTTTTT. The encoded protein is CASSPDRGRTNEKLFF.

This chain joins TRBV19 and TRBJ1-5; D may be TRBD1 (6 bases). V was cut by 5 bases and J by 10 bases, with 18 bases left in between. The germline V gene has CDR1 LNHDA and CDR2 SQIVND (reference sequence). The CDR3 length is 14 residues. CDR3 sequence: CASSSLNRDLPQHF. The CDR3 DNA is TGTGCCAGTAGTTCGTTGAACAGGGATCTACCCCAGCATTTT. The full variable domain, in which reference TRBV19 and TRBJ1-5 provide the parts outside the CDR3, is DGGITQSPKYLFRKEGQNVTLSCEQNLNHDAMYWYRQDPGQGLRLIYYSQIVNDFQKGDIAEGYSVSREKKESFPLTVTSAQKNPTAFYLCASSSLNRDLPQHFGDGTRLSIL.

This CDR3 reads CASSIDLRGTEAFF. CDR3 sequence (DNA): TGTGCCAGTAGTATAGATCTAAGAGGCACTGAAGCTTTCTTT. This chain uses TRBV19 with TRBJ1-1; D gene unclear. CDR1 and CDR2 (germline): LNHDA, SQIVND (reference sequence). V lost 0 bases and J 4 bases, leaving 9 bases between the germline ends. The CDR3 runs 14 residues.

The chain uses TRBV5-6 and TRBJ2-5; 13 bases are shared with TRBD2. The V and J ends lost 3 bases and 1 base, in that order; junction bases with no gene match: 0. The germline V gene has CDR1 SGHDT and CDR2 YYEEEE. The CDR3 has 15 amino acids. In nucleotides, the CDR3 is TGTGCCAGCAGCTGGACTAGCGGGAGCCAAGAGACCCAGTACTTC. This sequence encodes CASSWTSGSQETQYF.

The J gene is TRBJ1-2, the V gene TRBV9; 9 nucleotides match TRBD1. CDR3 size: 14 residues. Germline values: CDR1 SGDLS, CDR2 YYNGEE. The V segment lost 2 bases and the J segment 2 bases; nucleotides outside the gene matches: 1. Here the CDR3 DNA reads TGTGCCAGCAGCGTTGGACAGGGGAACTATGGCTACACCTTC. Encoded protein: CASSVGQGNYGYTF.

The chain uses TRBV5-8 and TRBJ1-4; 7 bases align to TRBD1. With V trimmed by 0 bases and J by 8 bases, 4 bases remained unmatched. The CDR3 is 14 amino acids. Germline-derived CDR1 and CDR2 are SGHTS and YDEGEE. The CDR3 protein is CASSLEGADEKLFF. The CDR3 DNA follows: TGTGCCAGCAGCTTGGAGGGGGCAGACGAAAAACTGTTTTTT.

V and J are TRBV30 and TRBJ1-3; TRBD1 is a possible D gene (6 bases). This CDR3 region has 15 residues. The germline CDR1 and CDR2 sequences are GTSNPN and SVGIG (reference sequence). V was cut by 3 bases and J by 8 bases, with 20 bases left in between. CDR3 in DNA: TGTGCCTGGAGAAGGGGGACGGCCGATGGGGACACCATATATTTT. This encodes CAWRRGTADGDTIYF.

In its sample, this clone was seen a few times. CDR3 residues: CARSPFTGELFF. In DNA, the CDR3 is TGTGCCAGAAGCCCCTTTACCGGGGAGCTGTTTTTT. The chain uses TRBV5-3 and TRBJ2-2; no definite D call. TRBV5-3 is annotated as an ORF whose role is uncertain. Trimming cost V 4 bases and J 5 bases, with 6 bases left between them. The CDR3 runs to 12 residues.

This clone was counted once. The chain uses TRBV27 and TRBJ2-7; 12 nucleotides align to TRBD2. V dropped 5 bases and J dropped 9; count of bases not matched to a gene: 11. Germline values: CDR1 MNHEY, CDR2 SMNVEV (reference sequence). This CDR3 contains 15 residues. The CDR3 spells CASSPPTSGSSGQYF. CDR3 bases: TGTGCCAGCAGTCCACCGACTAGCGGGAGTTCGGGGCAGTACTTC.

The chain carries TRBV7-2 and TRBJ2-1; TRBD1 aligns across 8 bases. The CDR3 covers 15 residues. The J segment lost 7 bases and the V segment lost 5 bases, leaving 10 bases of the junction unmatched. Germline loops: CDR1 SGHTA, CDR2 FQGNSA. The CDR3 DNA sequence: TGTGCCAGCAGCACGCGGGACAGGTTAAGGAATGAGCAGTTCTTC. Protein product: CASSTRDRLRNEQFF.

This clone was picked up one time. The chain uses TRBV7-2 and TRBJ2-5; D call uncertain. CDR1 and CDR2 (germline): SGHTA, FQGNSA. The CDR3 has 13 residues. V lost 7 bases and J 2 bases, leaving 11 bases between the germline ends. In DNA form, the CDR3 reads TGTGCCAGCATCCCGGCGGAACAAGAGACCCAGTACTTC. Its protein product is CASIPAEQETQYF.

The chain is built from TRBV7-2 and TRBJ2-2; D might be TRBD2 (5 bases). CDR1 SGHTA and CDR2 FQGNSA come from the germline V gene. The CDR3 spans 15 residues. Trimming took off 5 bases at V and 4 bases at J, with 14 bases between the two ends. The CDR3 DNA follows: TGTGCCAGCAGCCCAGAGGGCGGCGGCACCGGGGAGCTGTTTTTT. This gives the protein CASSPEGGGTGELFF.